The clone carrying this T cell receptor (beta chain) was detected a few times. Its antigen is still unknown. The CDR3 is made up of 14 amino acids. Deletions cut 6 bases from V and 6 bases from J, with 16 bases between. The V gene's germline CDR1 is MGHDK and CDR2 SYGVNS. The record originates from a study of T-cell memory formation after mild COVID-19. General study points: CD4/CD8 balance held among clones contracting day 15 to 85, and later expanders leaned CD4+. The second-wave clones peaking on day 37 were not confirmed as SARS-CoV-2-specific.

From 5'RACE with constant-segment primers came TCR alpha and TCR beta cDNA libraries that carried sample barcodes and UMIs. TCRdb analysed the 5' RACE reads with MiXCR anew, one entry per CDR3 protein. The table includes fewer than 650,000 distinct CDR3 sequences, roughly 17% detected once. This rearrangement joins TRBV25-1 to TRBJ2-3; D unclear. The material sequenced was PBMCs or a T cell subset sorted from them (not recorded which). This receptor was obtained from an adult woman who had mild COVID-19 (a few samples of this study predate the infection). Cell type and time point are not known. CDR3 bases: TGTGCCAGCAGAGAAGCAGGACCCACGGATACGCAGTATTTT. Its protein is CASREAGPTDTQYF.